The 22 T cell receptor beta chains below were found in one sample sequenced in a study of breast tumors, draining lymph nodes, adjacent tissues. MiXCR, applied by TCRdb to the multiplex PCR reads, yields one record per CDR3 protein. The table includes 75,000 to 100,000 distinct CDR3 sequences, approximately 19% detected once. Breast cancer patients provided tissue from their axillary draining lymph nodes. What was sequenced was axillary lymph node tissue. These receptors originate from a female donor with breast cancer. Some clones in this sample may be carry-over from other donors' samples.

The chain employs TRBV27 and TRBJ2-1, with 8 nucleotides matching TRBD2. CDR3 size: 15 residues. Germline CDR1 MNHEY, CDR2 SMNVEV (reference sequence). After removal of 5 bases from V and 1 base from J, the junction contained 4 bases not matched to a gene. The CDR3 DNA follows: TGTGCCAGCAGTGAAGCGGGAGCTTCCTACAATGAGCAGTTCTTC. It yields the protein CASSEAGASYNEQFF.

This clonotype was detected ten times or more. This chain uses TRBV6-2 or TRBV6-3 with TRBJ2-1; 14 bases are a match to TRBD2. The germline V gene encodes CDR1 MNHEY and CDR2 SVGEGT. There are 15 residues in the CDR3. V shed 6 bases, J shed 4 bases, and the junction held 2 bases outside the gene matches. CDR3 protein: CASRRLAGGYNEQFF. In DNA form, the CDR3 reads TGTGCCAGCAGACGACTAGCGGGAGGGTACAATGAGCAGTTCTTC.

This clonotype occurred many times. The rearrangement joins TRBV20-1 to TRBJ2-1; D is perhaps TRBD2 (5 bases). CDR1 is DFQATT, CDR2 SNEGSKA, per germline (reference sequence). The CDR3 runs 15 residues. The ends were cut back, 3 bases at V and 7 bases at J, with 19 bases in the middle. DNA of the CDR3: TGCAGTGCTAGGGGCCGAGCGGCCGGTGCTAATGAGCAGTTCTTC. Encoded protein: CSARGRAAGANEQFF.

In its sample, this clonotype was seen many times. The CDR3, as DNA: TGTGCCAGCAGGCTAGCGGGATTCACAGATACGCAGTATTTT. It encodes CASRLAGFTDTQYF. The gene calls are TRBV5-8 and TRBJ2-3; TRBD2 aligns across 9 bases. Germline CDR1 is SGHTS and CDR2 is YDEGEE. The V gene end was trimmed by 5 bases and the J gene end by 2 bases; junction bases not matched to a gene: 3. The length of the CDR3 is 14 residues.

This clonotype was seen many times. The chain employs TRBV7-2 and TRBJ2-7; the D is unclear. CDR3 length: 14 residues. Per the germline V gene, CDR1 is SGHTA and CDR2 is FQGNSA. Trimming took 0 bases from V and 2 from J, leaving 8 bases between them. The chain's CDR3 is CASSLARPTYEQYF. The CDR3 DNA reads TGTGCCAGCAGCTTAGCGCGGCCTACCTACGAGCAGTACTTC.

This clonotype appeared many times. This chain uses TRBV20-1 with TRBJ2-5, with D perhaps TRBD1 (5 bases). This CDR3 is built from 12 residues. Germline CDR1 DFQATT, CDR2 SNEGSKA (reference sequence). With 3 bases removed from V and 4 bases from J, the gap between germline ends came to 9 bases. CDR3 sequence (DNA): TGCAGTGCTAGGCAGGGCCGAGAGACCCAGTACTTC. It specifies CSARQGRETQYF.

CDR3: CASEGANTGELFF. The CDR3 DNA follows: TGTGCCAGCGAGGGAGCGAACACCGGGGAGCTGTTTTTT. The chain couples TRBV28 to TRBJ2-2, with a possible D match to TRBD2 (5 bases). The CDR3 is 13 residues long. The V end lost 8 bases, the J end lost 0 bases, and 7 bases lay between the germline ends. Per the germline V gene, CDR1 is MDHEN and CDR2 is SYDVKM. Using reference TRBV28 and TRBJ2-2 for the parts outside the CDR3, the full variable domain is DVKVTQSSRYLVKRTGEKVFLECVQDMDHENMFWYRQDPGLGLRLIYFSYDVKMKEKGDIPEGYSVSREKKERFSLILESASTNQTSMYLCASEGANTGELFFGEGSRLTVL.

This clonotype was counted many times. The chain recombines TRBV9 with TRBJ2-2, with D possibly matching TRBD2 (6 bases). CDR1 and CDR2 from the germline V gene are SGDLS and YYNGEE. Trimming cost V 3 bases and J 3 bases, with 12 bases left between them. The CDR3 totals 15 residues. The CDR3 here is CASSGPGADTGELFF. Written as DNA, the CDR3 is TGTGCCAGCAGCGGCCCGGGAGCCGACACCGGGGAGCTGTTTTTT.

The rearrangement joins TRBV11-2 to TRBJ2-1; perhaps TRBD2 as D (6 bases). Trimming pared 0 bases from V and 9 bases from J, leaving 15 bases between. The CDR3 runs to 15 residues. Per germline, CDR1 SGHAT and CDR2 FQNNGV. The CDR3 loop reads CASSLDRGGLCEQFF. DNA of the CDR3: TGTGCCAGCAGCTTAGATCGTGGGGGACTTTGTGAGCAGTTCTTC.

This clonotype was recorded many times. The chain joins TRBV19 to TRBJ2-3; D may match TRBD1 or TRBD2 (5 bases each). The germline gives CDR1 LNHDA, CDR2 SQIVND (reference sequence). Trimming cost V 6 bases and J 0 bases, with 22 bases left between them. CDR3 length: 18 amino acids. CDR3 residues: CASSPAEGSRTSTDTQYF. The DNA of the CDR3 is TGTGCCAGTAGCCCCGCCGAGGGGAGTAGAACGAGCACAGATACGCAGTATTTT.

In this sample, this clonotype turned up many times. The chain links TRBV11-3 to TRBJ2-3; 7 bases are a match to TRBD2. Germline-derived CDR1 and CDR2 are SGHNT and YENEEA. V gave up 5 bases and J gave up 2 bases; unmatched junction bases: 16. The CDR3 is 18 residues long. CDR3 protein: CASSLRAGAEGDTDTQYF. The CDR3 nucleotides read TGTGCCAGCAGCCTCCGGGCGGGAGCAGAGGGTGACACAGATACGCAGTATTTT. The full variable domain, with the rest looked up from reference TRBV11-3 and TRBJ2-3, is EAGVVQSPRYKIIEKKQPVAFWCNPISGHNTLYWYLQNLGQGPELLIRYENEEAVDDSQLPKDRFSAERLKGVDSTLKIQPAELGDSAVYLCASSLRAGAEGDTDTQYFGPGTRLTVL.

This clonotype was observed many times. The chain is built from TRBV5-1 and TRBJ1-2; D remains ambiguous. Germline assignment: CDR1 SGHRS and CDR2 YFSETQ. This CDR3 has 15 residues. Between the trimmed V and J ends, which lost 0 bases and 1 base, there was a span of 10 bases. CDR3 loop: CASSLDSTVNYGYTF. CDR3 nucleotides: TGCGCCAGCAGCTTGGACAGTACGGTTAACTATGGCTACACCTTC.

This clonotype was detected many times. J is TRBJ2-3 and V is TRBV5-1, with D uncertain. The V end lost 2 bases, the J end lost 1 base, and 5 bases lay between the germline ends. The CDR3 totals 13 residues. Germline lookup yields CDR1 SGHRS and CDR2 YFSETQ. CDR3 loop: CASSFPGTDTQYF. The CDR3 DNA is TGCGCCAGCAGCTTTCCGGGCACAGATACGCAGTATTTT.

This clonotype has a count of ten or more. V and J are TRBV7-2 and TRBJ1-3, with no clear D. Germline-derived CDR1 and CDR2 are SGHTA and FQGNSA. V gave up 3 bases and J gave up 0 bases, with 12 bases separating them. The CDR3 covers 16 residues. CDR3 amino acids: CASSFYGFDSGNTIYF. As DNA, the CDR3 is TGTGCCAGCAGCTTTTATGGGTTCGACTCTGGAAACACCATATATTTT.

This clonotype has a count of ten or more. V and J are TRBV6-2 or TRBV6-3 and TRBJ2-1; D is unclear. The germline V gene has CDR1 MNHEY and CDR2 SVGEGT. The CDR3 runs 13 residues. Trimming removed 7 bases at V and 5 bases at J, with 12 bases between. The CDR3: CASTNGRDNEQFF. The CDR3 DNA reads as TGTGCCAGCACGAATGGACGAGACAATGAGCAGTTCTTC.

A remark on this clonotype: This may stem from a read error, because a much larger clone lies one nucleotide away. The gene calls are TRBV6-1 and TRBJ2-7; TRBD2 might be the D (6 bases). The CDR3 runs 16 residues. The germline CDR1 and CDR2 sequences are MNHNS and SASEGT. V was shortened by 2 bases and J by 1 base, with 15 bases between the two germline ends. The CDR3 loop is CASSEYGGDLSYEQYF. DNA of the CDR3: TGTGCCAGCAGTGAATACGGAGGGGACCTTTCCTACGAGCAGTACTTC.

As for this clonotype: A much larger clone sits a single nucleotide away, making a read error possible. The J gene is TRBJ1-6, the V gene TRBV3-1; the D gene is possibly TRBD1 (6 bases). The V end lost 1 base, the J end lost 9 bases, and 13 bases lay between the germline ends. Germline CDR1 and CDR2: LGHDT and YNNKEL (reference sequence). The CDR3 sequence is 15 residues long. In DNA, the CDR3 is TGTGCCAGCAGCCAAGGAAGGACAGTCGGTTCACCCCTCCACTTT. Translating it yields CASSQGRTVGSPLHF.

This clonotype was detected ten times or more. This chain uses TRBV19 with TRBJ2-1; 10 bases align to TRBD2. CDR1 is LNHDA, CDR2 SQIVND, per germline (reference sequence). The CDR3 loop spans 18 amino acids. Trimming at V came to 0 bases and at J to 2 bases, leaving 7 bases not matched to a gene. For the CDR3, the DNA is TGTGCCAGTAGTATAGAGCTAGCGGGAGCGAGGGCCTACAATGAGCAGTTCTTC. Amino acids: CASSIELAGARAYNEQFF.

A remark on this clonotype: A much larger clonotype is one base distant, so this may be a read error. The CDR3 end shows no conserved phenylalanine or tryptophan, and so a read error is likely. Here the CDR3 reads CASSQAGAGANVLTL. CDR3 nucleotides: TGCGCCAGCAGCCAAGCCGGGGCTGGGGCCAACGTCCTGACTCTC. The chain recombines TRBV4-1 with TRBJ2-6, with a tentative D call TRBD2 (5 bases). The germline V gene has CDR1 MGHRA and CDR2 YSYEKL. The CDR3 length is 15 residues. Trimming left V 1 base short and J 2 bases short, with 6 bases between.

This clonotype was observed a few times. The chain combines TRBV30 with TRBJ2-1, with 10 bases fitting TRBD2. V shed 0 bases, J shed 6 bases, and the junction held 5 bases outside the gene matches. The germline V gene encodes CDR1 GTSNPN and CDR2 SVGIG (reference sequence). CDR3 length equals 15 residues. The CDR3 DNA follows: TGTGCCTGGAGTGTACTAAGCGGGAGGGCCAATGAGCAGTTCTTC. The encoded protein is CAWSVLSGRANEQFF.

This clonotype has more than one count but fewer than ten. The chain joins TRBV27 to TRBJ1-5, with unresolved D. V shed 3 bases and J shed 6 bases, with 18 bases lying between them. CDR1 MNHEY and CDR2 SMNVEV come from the germline V gene (reference sequence). This CDR3 region has 16 residues. The CDR3 loop is CASSFSRATGGQPQHF. The CDR3 region has the DNA TGTGCCAGCAGTTTTAGTCGGGCTACCGGAGGTCAGCCCCAGCATTTT.

This chain connects TRBV27 to TRBJ1-5; D may be TRBD1 (6 bases). The V end was cut by 6 bases, the J end by 3 bases, with 21 bases between. This CDR3 is built from 17 residues. The V gene's germline CDR1 is MNHEY and CDR2 SMNVEV (reference sequence). The CDR3 nucleotides read TGTGCCAGCAGGGCAGGCCTAGGGGGACTTAACAATCAGCCCCAGCATTTT. Translating gives CASRAGLGGLNNQPQHF.